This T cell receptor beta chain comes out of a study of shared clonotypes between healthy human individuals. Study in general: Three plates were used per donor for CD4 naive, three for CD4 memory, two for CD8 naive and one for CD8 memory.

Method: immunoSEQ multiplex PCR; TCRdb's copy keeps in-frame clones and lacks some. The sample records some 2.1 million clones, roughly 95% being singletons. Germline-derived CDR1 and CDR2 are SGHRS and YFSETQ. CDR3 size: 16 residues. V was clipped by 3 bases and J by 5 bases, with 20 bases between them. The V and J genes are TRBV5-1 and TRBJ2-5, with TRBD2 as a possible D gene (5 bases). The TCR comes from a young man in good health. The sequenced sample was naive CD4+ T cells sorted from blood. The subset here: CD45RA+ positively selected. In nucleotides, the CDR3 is TGCGCCAGCAGCTGGGAAGATAGGAGGTTAGGGGAGACCCAGTACTTC. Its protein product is CASSWEDRRLGETQYF.